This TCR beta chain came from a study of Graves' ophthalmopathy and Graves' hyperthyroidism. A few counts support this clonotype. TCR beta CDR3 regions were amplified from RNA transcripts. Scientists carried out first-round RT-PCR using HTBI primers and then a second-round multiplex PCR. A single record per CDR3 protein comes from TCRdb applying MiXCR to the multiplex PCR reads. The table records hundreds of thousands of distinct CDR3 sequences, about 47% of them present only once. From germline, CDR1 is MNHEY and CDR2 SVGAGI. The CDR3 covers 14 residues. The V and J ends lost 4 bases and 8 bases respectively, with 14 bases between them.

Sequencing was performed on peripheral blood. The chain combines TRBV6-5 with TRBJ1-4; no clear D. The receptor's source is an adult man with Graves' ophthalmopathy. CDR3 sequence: CASSSETPGEKLFF. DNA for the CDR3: TGTGCCAGCAGTTCCGAGACACCTGGAGAAAAACTGTTTTTT.